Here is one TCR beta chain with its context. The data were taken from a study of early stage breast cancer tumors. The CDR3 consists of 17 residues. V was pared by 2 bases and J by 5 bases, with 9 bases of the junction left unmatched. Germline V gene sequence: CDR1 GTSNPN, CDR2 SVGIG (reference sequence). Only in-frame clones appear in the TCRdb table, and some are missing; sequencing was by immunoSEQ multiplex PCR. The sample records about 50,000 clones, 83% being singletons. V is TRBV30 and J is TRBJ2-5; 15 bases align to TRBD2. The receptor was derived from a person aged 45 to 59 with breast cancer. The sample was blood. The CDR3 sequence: CAWSTWTSGGARETQYF. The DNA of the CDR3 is TGTGCCTGGAGTACCTGGACTAGCGGGGGGGCGAGGGAGACCCAGTACTTC.